This paragraph covers one T cell receptor (beta chain) sequence. Its antigen remains unidentified. No qualities accompany the bases; no much larger clone lies one base away. The data originate from a study of blood T cell repertoires in COVID-19 (dated by TCRdb to the early 2020s). Background for the entire study: Samples covering the acute and convalescent phases of COVID-19 were provided by collaborators in the United States, Italy and Spain. The material from the prospective study consisted of cDNA or gDNA derived from T cells, B-cell-depleted T cells, or PBMCs. Deeply sampled blood TCRbeta repertoires from subjects exposed to, actively infected with, or recovered from COVID-19 were included in the dataset. A freely available public database, intended as a resource for researchers studying the immune response to SARS-CoV-2, is where the repertoires were released. The samples were drawn from two sources: the first 160 participants of the ongoing ImmuneRACE study, and some 1,300 subjects contributed by 6 global collaborators. Sample metadata almost always included a de-identified subject ID, COVID-19 status, age in years and sex. HLA class I and class II types, where available, came from metadata supplied by the sample provider rather than from assay-based typing. Overall study results and their limits: The amount of clinical and demographic metadata varied by source and participant and was provided uncurated.

In Seattle, one collaborating source enrolled patients while the infection was active and tracked those patients longitudinally over the course of disease. Each collaborating institution followed its own protocols to collect whole blood in K2EDTA tubes. For TCRbeta analysis, collaborator samples were shipped as frozen whole blood, as isolated PBMCs, or as DNA extracted from either sample type. Including cysteine and phenylalanine, the CDR3 has 13 amino acids. Only the CDR3 part of the read is kept: 39 bases, read in frame from the first base. Trimming removed 4 bases from V and 9 bases from J, leaving 13 bases between the germline ends. The germline V gene supplies CDR1 SGHAT and CDR2 FQNNGV. The immunoSEQ Assay, a bias-controlled multiplex PCR, was used to amplify TCRbeta CDR3 regions from genomic DNA. Processing in the source paper ran as follows. The number of nucleated cells in each sample was estimated from the amplification of reference gene primers within the assay. To quantify the absolute abundance of each unique TCRbeta CDR3 rearrangement, sequence reads were collapsed and filtered. Productive Simpson clonality was computed per sample as the square root of Simpson's diversity index over productive rearrangements. Imported from immuneACCESS, the table was reduced by TCRdb to in-frame sequences with V and J called. These copies leave out some clones; in studies compared against another copy, an unresolved V gene accounts for under half, and the cause of the remainder is not known. Clonal size and the V and J genes are those of that table, whereas D and trimming came from the DNA. The sample includes approximately 270,000 clones, with roughly 88% observed a single time. Of the sample, 0.75% to 0.95% falls within the top ten clones.

The sequence is built from TRBV11-2 and TRBJ2-1, with the D gene too uncertain to name. Sequenced sample: peripheral blood. This clonotype was obtained from a human donor with COVID-19, enrolled during active disease. The donor label of this sample is uncertain. The bases read TGTGCCAGCAGCTCCTCGTCTAGAGGTGAGCAGTTCTTC. Protein translation: CASSSSSRGEQFF. Outside the CDR3, residues come from the reference TRBV11-2 and TRBJ2-1 proteins, so the full variable domain is: EAGVAQSPRYKIIEKRQSVAFWCNPISGHATLYWYQQILGQGPKLLIQFQNNGVVDDSQLPKDRFSAERLKGVDSTLKIQPAKLEDSAVYLCASSSSSRGEQFFGPGTRLTVL.